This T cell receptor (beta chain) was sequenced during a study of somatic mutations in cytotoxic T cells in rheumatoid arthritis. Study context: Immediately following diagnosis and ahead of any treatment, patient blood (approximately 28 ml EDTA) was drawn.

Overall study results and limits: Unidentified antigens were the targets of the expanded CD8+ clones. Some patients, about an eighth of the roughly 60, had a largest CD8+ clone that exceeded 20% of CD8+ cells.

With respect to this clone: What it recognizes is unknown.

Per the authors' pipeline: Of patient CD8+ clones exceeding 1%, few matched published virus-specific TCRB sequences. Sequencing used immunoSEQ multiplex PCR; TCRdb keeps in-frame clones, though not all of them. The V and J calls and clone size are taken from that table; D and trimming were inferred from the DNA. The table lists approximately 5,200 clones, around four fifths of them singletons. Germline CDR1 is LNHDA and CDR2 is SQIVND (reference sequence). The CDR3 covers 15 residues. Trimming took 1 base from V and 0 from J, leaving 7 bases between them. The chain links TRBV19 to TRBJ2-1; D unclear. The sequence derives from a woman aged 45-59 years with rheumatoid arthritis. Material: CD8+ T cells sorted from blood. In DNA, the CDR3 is TGTGCCAGTAGTATAGCTCTGAGCTCCTACAATGAGCAGTTCTTC. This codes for CASSIALSSYNEQFF.